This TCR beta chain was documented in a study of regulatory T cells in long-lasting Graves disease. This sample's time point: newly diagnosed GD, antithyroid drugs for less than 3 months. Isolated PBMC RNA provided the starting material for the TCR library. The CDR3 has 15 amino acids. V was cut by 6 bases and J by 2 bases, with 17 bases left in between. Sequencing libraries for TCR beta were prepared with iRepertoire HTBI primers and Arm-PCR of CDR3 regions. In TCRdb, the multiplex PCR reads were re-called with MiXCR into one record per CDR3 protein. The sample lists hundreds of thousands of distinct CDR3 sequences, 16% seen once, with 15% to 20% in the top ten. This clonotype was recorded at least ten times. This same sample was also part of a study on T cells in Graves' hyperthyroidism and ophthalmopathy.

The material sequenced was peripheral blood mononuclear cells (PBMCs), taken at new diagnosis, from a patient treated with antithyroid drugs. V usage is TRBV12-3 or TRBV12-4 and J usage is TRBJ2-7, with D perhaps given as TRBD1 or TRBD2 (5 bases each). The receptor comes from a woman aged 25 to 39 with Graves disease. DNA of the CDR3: TGTGCCAGCAGCTATTACCGGGACGTACCCTACGAGCAGTACTTC. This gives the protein CASSYYRDVPYEQYF.